This is a list of T cell receptor beta chains from one sample in a study of sequential checkpoint blockade in melanoma. Sequenced by immunoSEQ multiplex PCR; TCRdb stores in-frame clones only, minus some. This repertoire shows 15,000 to 20,000 clones, around two thirds found once; its top ten account for approximately 20%. The input for sequencing was CD8+ T cells sorted from blood (inferred from file names), taken from a patient given nivolumab and ipilimumab in sequence. These receptors originate from a human donor with melanoma. Both conserved end residues are part of each CDR3. A D gene is named only where the DNA matches it firmly. A clone size is listed for some rows: how often the clone was seen (once, few, many), or a class if it is expanded.

j_call clone_size v_call d_call cdr3_nt cdr3_aa
TRBJ1-1 NA TRBV5-5 NA TGTGCCAGCAGCCTCCGGGATACTTCAATTTCGAACACTGAAGCTTTCTTT CASSLRDTSISNTEAFF
TRBJ1-5 NA TRBV5-5 TRBD1 TGTGCCAGCAGCTCGGACAGGTTCAATCAGCCCCAGCATTTT CASSSDRFNQPQHF
TRBJ1-2 NA TRBV4-3 TRBD1 TGCGCCAGCAGCCAAGAAGGGGGCAGGCACCCTAACTATGGCTACACCTTC CASSQEGGRHPNYGYTF
TRBJ1-2 few TRBV4-3 TRBD1 TGCGCCAGCAGCCAGGATGCGACAGGGGGCCACTATGGCTACACCTTC CASSQDATGGHYGYTF
TRBJ2-3 many TRBV10-3 TRBD1 TGTGCCATCAGTGCGGGACAGGGCGAGGCAGATACGCAGTATTTT CAISAGQGEADTQYF
TRBJ2-7 NA TRBV18 NA TGTGCCAGCACAGATGGGTCCCACGAGCAGTACTTC CASTDGSHEQYF
TRBJ1-1 NA TRBV4-3 NA TGCGCCAGCAGCCAAGAGCGGTTGTTGAACACTGAAGCTTTCTTT CASSQERLLNTEAFF
TRBJ1-1 NA TRBV19 NA TGTGCCAGTAGTATAGGGGGAGCTGAAGCTTTCTTT CASSIGGAEAFF
TRBJ1-2 NA TRBV5-6 TRBD1 TGTGCCAGCAGCTTTGGGACAGGGATCTATGGCTACACCTTC CASSFGTGIYGYTF
TRBJ2-7 NA TRBV11-3 NA TGTGCCGCGGGGGGCAGGGGGTTTTACGAGCAGTACTTC CAAGGRGFYEQYF
TRBJ1-5 NA TRBV27 TRBD1 TGTGCCAGCAGTTTAGCAGGGGGCATCAATCAGCCCCAGCATTTT CASSLAGGINQPQHF
TRBJ2-5 NA TRBV5-4 NA TGTGCCAGCAGCTTGTGGGGCTCGTACCAAGAGACCCAGTACTTC CASSLWGSYQETQYF
TRBJ1-1 NA TRBV19 NA TGTGCCAGTAGTATAGTGGGCACCTTTGAAGCTTTCTTT CASSIVGTFEAFF
TRBJ1-6 NA TRBV4-3 TRBD1 TGCGCCAGCAGCCAAGAACCGGGACAGGGTTATTCACCCCTCCACTTT CASSQEPGQGYSPLHF
TRBJ1-2 few TRBV19 NA TGTGCCAGCGACGGGGAGGCCTATGGCTACACCTTC CASDGEAYGYTF
TRBJ1-1 few TRBV10-3 NA TGTGCCATCAGTGAGACAGAGTACGAAGCTTTCTTT CAISETEYEAFF
TRBJ1-1 NA TRBV5-6 NA TGTGCCAGCAGCTTGGGCGGCTCCCCTGAAGCTTTCTTT CASSLGGSPEAFF
TRBJ2-7 NA TRBV4-3 TRBD1 TGCGCCAGCAGCCAAGGACAGGGGCGGGAGCAGTACTTC CASSQGQGREQYF
TRBJ2-3 few TRBV2 TRBD2 TGTGCCAGCAGTGCCCCTAGCGGGGGGGCCCCCACCTTCACAGATACGCAGTATTTT CASSAPSGGAPTFTDTQYF
TRBJ2-6 NA TRBV6-4 NA TGTGCCAGCAGTGACGCGAGCAGGGGGGCCAACGTCCTGACTTTC CASSDASRGANVLTF
TRBJ2-5 NA TRBV7-9 NA TGTGCCAGCAGCTTAGGGCCAAATTCGGAGACCCAGTACTTC CASSLGPNSETQYF
TRBJ2-1 NA TRBV4-3 TRBD2 TGCGCCAGCAGCCAAGGCGGGGGGGCCTGGGAGCAGTTCTTC CASSQGGGAWEQFF
TRBJ2-7 NA TRBV4-1 NA TGCGCCAGCAGCCTGGACAGCTTCTCCTACGAGCAGTACTTC CASSLDSFSYEQYF
TRBJ1-5 NA TRBV6-1 NA TGTGCCAGCAGTCCGGGGATGAGGGATCGTCAGCCCCAGCATTTT CASSPGMRDRQPQHF
TRBJ1-2 NA TRBV14 TRBD1 TGTGCCAGCAGCCAAGAGGCAGGGGGCTATGGCTACACCTTC CASSQEAGGYGYTF
TRBJ2-2 NA TRBV7-3 TRBD2 TGTGCCAGCAGCTTATTAGCGGGGGCCTTCACCGGGGAGCTGTTTTTT CASSLLAGAFTGELFF
TRBJ1-2 NA TRBV15 TRBD1 TGTGCCACCAGCATCCAGGGGGCCTTCTATGGCTACACCTTC CATSIQGAFYGYTF
TRBJ1-1 NA TRBV10-3 NA TGTGCCATCAATCGAGCGGGGGACACTGAAGCTTTCTTT CAINRAGDTEAFF
TRBJ2-1 NA TRBV9 NA TGTGCCAGCGCCGGAGGGAGCTCCTACAATGAGCAGTTCTTC CASAGGSSYNEQFF
TRBJ1-6 NA TRBV23-1 TRBD1 TGCGCCAGCAGTCAATCCCCACCCGGGACAGGGAAGAGCTCCTATAATTCACCCCTCCACTTT CASSQSPPGTGKSSYNSPLHF
TRBJ2-7 few TRBV9 TRBD1 TGTGCCAGCAGCCTCCGGGACAGGGCTTTCTACGAGCAGTACTTC CASSLRDRAFYEQYF
TRBJ1-5 NA TRBV2 NA TGTGCCAGCAGTGACTTCCAGCAGCCCCAGCATTTT CASSDFQQPQHF
TRBJ1-4 NA TRBV9 TRBD1 TGTGCCAGCAACGCAGGGGGCGCTGGTGGTGAAAAACTGTTTTTT CASNAGGAGGEKLFF
TRBJ1-2 NA TRBV9 NA TGTGCCAGCAGCGTAGCTGCTAAGAGGGGCTACACCTTC CASSVAAKRGYTF
TRBJ2-1 NA TRBV9 TRBD1 TGTGCCAGCAGCAGCCGGGACAGCAATGAGCAGTTCTTC CASSSRDSNEQFF